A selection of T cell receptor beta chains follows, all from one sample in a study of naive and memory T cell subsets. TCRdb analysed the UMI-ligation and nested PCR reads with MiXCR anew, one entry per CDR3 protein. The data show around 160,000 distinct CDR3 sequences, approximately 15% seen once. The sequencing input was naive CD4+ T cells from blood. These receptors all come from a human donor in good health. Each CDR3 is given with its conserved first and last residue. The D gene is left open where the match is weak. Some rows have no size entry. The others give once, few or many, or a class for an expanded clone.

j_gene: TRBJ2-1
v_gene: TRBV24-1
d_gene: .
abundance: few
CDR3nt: TGTGCCACCAGTGAGGCAGGGGCACTGGACAATGAGCAGTTCTTC
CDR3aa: CATSEAGALDNEQFF

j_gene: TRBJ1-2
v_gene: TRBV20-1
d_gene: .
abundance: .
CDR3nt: TGCAGTGCTCAGAGAAGGGGCGCTAACTATGGCTACACCTTC
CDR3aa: CSAQRRGANYGYTF

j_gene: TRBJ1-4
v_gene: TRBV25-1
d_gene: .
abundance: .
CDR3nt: TGTGCCAGCAGTGAATACGTCGGTACACTGTTTTTT
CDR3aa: CASSEYVGTLFF

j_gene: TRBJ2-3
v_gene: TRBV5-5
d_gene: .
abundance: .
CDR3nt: TGTGCCAGCAGCTTGGTATCGGCGCTAAGCACAGATACGCAGTATTTT
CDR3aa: CASSLVSALSTDTQYF

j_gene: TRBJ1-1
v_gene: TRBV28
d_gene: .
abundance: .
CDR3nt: TGTGCCAGCAGTCCCCCCATCGCCGGAAGGAACACTGAAGCTTTCTTT
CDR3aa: CASSPPIAGRNTEAFF

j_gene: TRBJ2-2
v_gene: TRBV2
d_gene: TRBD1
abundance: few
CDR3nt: TGTGCCAGCGGAGACAGGGGGCACACCGGGGAGCTGTTTTTT
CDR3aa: CASGDRGHTGELFF

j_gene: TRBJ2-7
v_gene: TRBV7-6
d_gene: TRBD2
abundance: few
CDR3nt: TGTGCCAGCAGCCAGGGACTAAATTACGAGCAGTACTTC
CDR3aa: CASSQGLNYEQYF

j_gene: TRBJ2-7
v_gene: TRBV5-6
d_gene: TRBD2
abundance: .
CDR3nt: TGTGCCAGCAGCTTGGCTAGCGGGGGGAACGAGCAGTACTTC
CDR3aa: CASSLASGGNEQYF

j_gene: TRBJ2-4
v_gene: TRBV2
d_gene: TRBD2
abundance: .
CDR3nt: TGTGCCAGCAGTGAAGCGCAACTAGCGGGAGCTTTTTCCACCGCCAAAAACATTCAGTACTTC
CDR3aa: CASSEAQLAGAFSTAKNIQYF

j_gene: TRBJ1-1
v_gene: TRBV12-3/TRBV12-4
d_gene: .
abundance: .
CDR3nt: TGTGCCAGCAGGAAAAGAAGGGGGAACACTGAAGCTTTCTTT
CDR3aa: CASRKRRGNTEAFF

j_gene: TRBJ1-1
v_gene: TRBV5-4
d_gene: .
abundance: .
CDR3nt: TGTGCCAGCAGCTTGGTTGGCTCCGCTGAAGCTTTCTTT
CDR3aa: CASSLVGSAEAFF

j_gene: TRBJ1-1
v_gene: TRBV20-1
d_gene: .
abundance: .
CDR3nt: TGCAGTGCTAGAGTTTTTGGGGCGAACACTGAAGCTTTCTTT
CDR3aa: CSARVFGANTEAFF

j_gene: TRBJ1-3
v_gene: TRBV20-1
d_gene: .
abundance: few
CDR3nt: TGCAGTGCTAGAGATCGGATCAGAAACACCATATATTTT
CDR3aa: CSARDRIRNTIYF

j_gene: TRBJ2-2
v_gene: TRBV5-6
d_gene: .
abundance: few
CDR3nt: TGTGCCAGCAGCTTGGTTACGTCGGACACCGGGGAGCTGTTTTTT
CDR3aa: CASSLVTSDTGELFF

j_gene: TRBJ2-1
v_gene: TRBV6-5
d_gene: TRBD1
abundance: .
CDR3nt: TGTGCCAGCAGTTACTCGCGGGGACAGGGGTCTTTCTTC
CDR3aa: CASSYSRGQGSFF

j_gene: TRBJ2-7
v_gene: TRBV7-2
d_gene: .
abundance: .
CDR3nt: TGTGCCAGCAGCTTAGGGCAGGGGCCCCACGAGCAGTACTTC
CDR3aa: CASSLGQGPHEQYF

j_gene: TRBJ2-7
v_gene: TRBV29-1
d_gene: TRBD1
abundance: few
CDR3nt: TGCAGCGTCCGGAAGCGGGACAGGGTCCACGAGCAGTACTTC
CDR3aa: CSVRKRDRVHEQYF

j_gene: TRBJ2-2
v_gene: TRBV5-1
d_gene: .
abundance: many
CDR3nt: TGCGCCAGCAGCTTGTTCGGGGCGGACACCGGGGAGCTGTTTTTT
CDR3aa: CASSLFGADTGELFF

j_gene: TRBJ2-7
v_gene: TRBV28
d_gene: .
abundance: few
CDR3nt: TGTGCCAGCAGTCGCCCAGTCACCTACGAGCAGTACTTC
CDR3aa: CASSRPVTYEQYF

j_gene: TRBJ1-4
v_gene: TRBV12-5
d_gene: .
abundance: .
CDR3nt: TGTGCTAGTGGTTTTACAGGGAATGAAAAACTGTTTTTT
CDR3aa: CASGFTGNEKLFF

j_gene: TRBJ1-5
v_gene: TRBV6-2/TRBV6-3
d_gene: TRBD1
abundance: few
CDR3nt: TGTGCCAGCAGGAGGGGACAGGATCAACATTTT
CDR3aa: CASRRGQDQHF

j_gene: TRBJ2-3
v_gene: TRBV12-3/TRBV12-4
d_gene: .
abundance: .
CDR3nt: TGTGCCAGCAGTTTCTACAGCACAGATACGCAGTATTTT
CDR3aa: CASSFYSTDTQYF

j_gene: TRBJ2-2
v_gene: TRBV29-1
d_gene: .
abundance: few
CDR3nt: TGCAGCGTTGGGAGTACAGCGAACACCGGGGAGCTGTTTTTT
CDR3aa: CSVGSTANTGELFF

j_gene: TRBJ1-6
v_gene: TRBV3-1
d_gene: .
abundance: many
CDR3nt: TGTGCCAGCAGCCAAGATCTTCTATCACCCCTCCACTTT
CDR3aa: CASSQDLLSPLHF

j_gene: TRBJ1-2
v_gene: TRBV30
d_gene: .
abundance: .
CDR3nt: TGTGCCTGGAGCCCTCCCCCCGGGCTTATTGGCTACACCTTC
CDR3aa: CAWSPPPGLIGYTF

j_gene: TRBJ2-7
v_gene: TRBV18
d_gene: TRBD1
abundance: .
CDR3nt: TGTGCCAGCTCCCTAGGACAGGGCGGCGTACGGCCTTACGAGCAGTACTTC
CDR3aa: CASSLGQGGVRPYEQYF

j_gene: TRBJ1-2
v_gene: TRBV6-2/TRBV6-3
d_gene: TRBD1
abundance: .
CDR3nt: TGTGCCAGCAGCCATCAAGGGACAGGGGGCTCTGGCTACACCTTC
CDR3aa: CASSHQGTGGSGYTF